This T cell receptor beta chain was identified in a study of human T cells and chemical hapten exposure. The germline V gene has CDR1 MNHEY and CDR2 SMNVEV (reference sequence). The trim removed 5 bases at V and 5 bases at J, leaving 10 bases unmatched. The CDR3 is 16 amino acids. TCRdb re-analysed the RACE reads in MiXCR, keeping a single row per CDR3 protein. The sample lists 150,000 to 200,000 distinct CDR3 sequences, about 22% occurring once. To note about this clonotype: Antigen: not known.

The study's findings and limits: Expanded TCRs grouped into significantly more large CDR3 similarity clusters than controls produced.

As to time point: patch test 1, 2 weeks after DPC sensitization. The treatment is: therapeutic diphenylcyclopropenone sensitization with weekly scalp DPC. The chain recombines TRBV27 with TRBJ2-5; 11 nucleotides agree with TRBD1. The specimen was whole blood, collected in connection with sensitization to the hapten diphenylcyclopropenone (DPC). This sequence originates from a woman in her 50s with alopecia areata. Some clones in this sample may be carry-over from other donors' samples. The CDR3 is CASSGTGGVRSETQYF. In DNA form, the CDR3 reads TGTGCCAGCAGTGGGACAGGGGGAGTGAGGTCGGAGACCCAGTACTTC.